These 22 T cell receptor beta chains were all obtained from the same sample, sequenced in a study of blood T cell repertoires in COVID-19. Sequencing used immunoSEQ multiplex PCR; TCRdb keeps in-frame clones, though not all of them. The table shows approximately 40,000 clones, with just under 85% occurring only once. Source material: peripheral blood. The source of these receptors is a woman aged 55-75 years with acute or convalescent COVID-19.

The chain recombines TRBV27 with TRBJ2-1; 7 bases align to TRBD1. With 4 bases clipped from V and 0 bases from J, the junction kept 6 bases outside the gene matches. The CDR3 extends over 16 amino acids. Germline CDR1 MNHEY, CDR2 SMNVEV (reference sequence). CDR3 region: CASSSLTGSSYNEQFF. The CDR3 DNA reads TGTGCCAGCAGTTCCCTGACAGGGAGCTCCTACAATGAGCAGTTCTTC.

As DNA, the CDR3 is TGTGCCAGCAGTTTATCTTTTCTTGTCGACGAGCAGTACTTC. Its protein product is CASSLSFLVDEQYF. The V and J genes are TRBV27 and TRBJ2-7, with no clear D. The CDR3 spans 14 residues. V lost 0 bases, J lost 5 bases, and 11 bases lay in between. Germline V gives CDR1 MNHEY, CDR2 SMNVEV (reference sequence).

The chain joins TRBV5-1 to TRBJ2-7; D possibly corresponds to TRBD2 (6 bases). This CDR3 region has 12 residues. CDR1 is SGHRS and CDR2 is YFSETQ in the germline V gene. Trimming left V 4 bases short and J 4 bases short, with 9 bases between. CDR3 amino acids: CASSPGGYEQYF. DNA of the CDR3: TGCGCCAGCAGCCCCGGGGGATACGAGCAGTACTTC.

The chain links TRBV9 to TRBJ1-5; D may be TRBD1 (6 bases). The CDR3 is made up of 14 amino acids. V was trimmed by 3 bases and J by 6 bases, leaving 13 bases between them. Germline loops: CDR1 SGDLS, CDR2 YYNGEE. CDR3: CASSDTGNPQPQHF. CDR3 in DNA: TGTGCCAGCAGCGATACAGGGAATCCTCAGCCCCAGCATTTT.

This chain connects TRBV6-5 to TRBJ2-1; TRBD2 is a possible D gene (5 bases). The germline V gene encodes CDR1 MNHEY and CDR2 SVGAGI. V lost 7 bases to trimming and J lost 4 bases, with 17 bases between them. The CDR3 spans 15 residues. The CDR3 DNA reads TGTGCCAGCACCCCCGGGTCCCGGAGGTACAATGAGCAGTTCTTC. Translated: CASTPGSRRYNEQFF.

In this sample, this clone turned up once. The V call is TRBV15, the J call TRBJ2-7; 9 positions match TRBD1. The germline V gene has CDR1 LNHNV and CDR2 YYDKDF (reference sequence). V shed 5 bases and J 6 bases; nucleotides not matched to a gene: 11. The CDR3 sequence is 15 residues long. The CDR3 loop reads CATSATTGGYSEQYF. The DNA for the CDR3 is TGTGCCACCAGCGCCACTACAGGGGGCTATAGCGAGCAGTACTTC.

This clone was detected once. The chain employs TRBV29-1 and TRBJ2-2; 9 bases match TRBD1. V lost 5 bases and J lost 4; bases outside the gene matches: 8. CDR1 is SQVTM and CDR2 is ANQGSEA in the germline V gene. CDR3 length equals 15 residues. The CDR3 bases are TGCAGCGTTAATTCCGGGACAGGGATCACCGGGGAGCTGTTTTTT. Its translation is CSVNSGTGITGELFF.

The V and J genes are TRBV20-1 and TRBJ2-7; TRBD2 matches 13 bases. Germline V gives CDR1 DFQATT, CDR2 SNEGSKA (reference sequence). This CDR3 contains 16 residues. Trimming cost V 3 bases and J 4 bases; bases outside gene matches: 9. The CDR3 DNA is TGCAGTGCTAGTGGGTTACTAGCGGGGGGGCAGTACGAGCAGTACTTC. Translated, it gives CSASGLLAGGQYEQYF.

J is TRBJ1-6 and V is TRBV11-3; no reliable D call. This CDR3 spans 13 amino acids. Germline V gene data show CDR1 as SGHNT and CDR2 as YENEEA. V dropped 5 bases and J dropped 6 bases, with 8 bases sitting between them. CDR3 sequence reads: CASSAVSNSPLHF. CDR3 nucleotide sequence: TGTGCCAGCAGCGCAGTCTCTAATTCACCCCTCCACTTT.

The chain uses TRBV7-8 and TRBJ1-5; TRBD1 agrees at 8 bases. The junction had 15 bases not matched to a gene; V was cut back by 5 bases and J by 6 bases. In germline, CDR1 is SGHVS, CDR2 FQNEAQ. This CDR3 comprises 17 residues. The CDR3 reads CASSKRGGQGMSQPQHF. CDR3 in DNA: TGTGCCAGCAGCAAGCGAGGAGGACAGGGCATGAGTCAGCCCCAGCATTTT.

Only a few counts were recorded for this clone. V gene TRBV5-4 combines with J gene TRBJ1-2, with TRBD1 as a possible D gene (5 bases). The CDR3 sequence is 14 residues long. V was clipped by 3 bases and J by 4 bases, with 13 bases between them. In germline, CDR1 is SGHNT, CDR2 YYREEE (reference sequence). The CDR3 loop is CASSSRDMGYGYTF. The CDR3 DNA reads as TGTGCCAGCAGCTCCAGGGATATGGGCTATGGCTACACCTTC.

This sequence joins TRBV9 and TRBJ1-4; D uncertain. The CDR3 spans 14 residues. Germline-derived CDR1 and CDR2 are SGDLS and YYNGEE. Trimming removed 0 bases at V and 0 bases at J, with 3 bases between. Written as DNA, the CDR3 is TGTGCCAGCAGCGTAGGCGCAACTAATGAAAAACTGTTTTTT. As protein: CASSVGATNEKLFF.

The chain has TRBV30 and TRBJ1-4, with a weak D call TRBD1 (5 bases). The germline V gene has CDR1 GTSNPN and CDR2 SVGIG (reference sequence). CDR3 length: 15 amino acids. V was trimmed by 3 bases and J by 7 bases, leaving 18 bases between them. The CDR3 reads CAWRKIGGGSEKLFF. DNA for the CDR3: TGTGCCTGGAGGAAGATAGGCGGGGGAAGTGAAAAACTGTTTTTT.

The genes are TRBV28 and TRBJ2-7, with D possibly matching TRBD2 (6 bases). The CDR3 extends over 11 amino acids. V was shortened by 2 bases and J by 7 bases, with 6 bases between the two germline ends. Germline V lookup: CDR1 MDHEN, CDR2 SYDVKM. CDR3 coding DNA: TGTGCCAGCAGTTTAGGGAGGGAGCAGTACTTC. Amino acids: CASSLGREQYF.

This sequence joins TRBV28 and TRBJ2-3; 7 bases line up with TRBD2. The CDR3 spans 15 residues. Germline CDR1 and CDR2: MDHEN and SYDVKM. V was pared by 7 bases and J by 2 bases, with 9 bases of the junction left unmatched. CDR3 in amino acids: CASTNGGEATDTQYF. The CDR3, as DNA: TGTGCCAGCACCAATGGGGGGGAGGCCACAGATACGCAGTATTTT.

The rearrangement joins TRBV9 to TRBJ2-7, with TRBD1 matching 7 bases. The CDR3 is 15 amino acids. V trimming: 3 bases; J trimming: 1 base; junction bases outside the gene matches: 7. Germline V gene data show CDR1 as SGDLS and CDR2 as YYNGEE. Here the CDR3 reads CASSAGQAPSYEQYF. In nucleotides, the CDR3 is TGTGCCAGCAGCGCCGGACAGGCCCCTTCCTACGAGCAGTACTTC. Looking up the rest from reference TRBV9 and TRBJ2-7 gives the full variable domain: DSGVTQTPKHLITATGQRVTLRCSPRSGDLSVYWYQQSLDQGLQFLIQYYNGEERAKGNILERFSAQQFPDLHSELNLSSLELGDSALYFCASSAGQAPSYEQYFGPGTRLTVT.

The chain employs TRBV2 and TRBJ1-1; a weak D match, TRBD1 (6 bases). This CDR3 is 13 amino acids long. From germline, CDR1 is SNHLY and CDR2 FYNNEI. Trimming pared 7 bases from V and 1 base from J, leaving 10 bases between. The CDR3 DNA reads as TGTGCCAGCATTATACAGGGGAACACTGAAGCTTTCTTT. Protein product: CASIIQGNTEAFF.

This clone occurred a few times. The chain links TRBV29-1 to TRBJ1-2; D unresolved. Between the trimmed V and J ends, which lost 4 bases and 8 bases, there was a span of 20 bases. Germline V gene lookup returns CDR1 SQVTM and CDR2 ANQGSEA. This CDR3 is 14 amino acids long. For the CDR3, the DNA is TGCAGCGTTGGCTACCGGGAGAGCTCTTGGGGCTACACCTTC. This gives the protein CSVGYRESSWGYTF.

This chain connects TRBV10-3 to TRBJ2-5, with a possible D match to TRBD2 (6 bases). V lost 11 bases to trimming and J lost 2 bases, with 18 bases between them. CDR1 is ENHRY and CDR2 is SYGVKD in the germline V gene. This CDR3 contains 14 residues. CDR3 protein: CASGVSSDQETQYF. The CDR3 nucleotides read TGTGCCTCGGGGGTCTCTAGCGATCAAGAGACCCAGTACTTC.

The CDR3 loop reads CASSNGAGRAREKLFF. The CDR3 region has the DNA TGTGCCAGCAGCAATGGGGCCGGTCGAGCGCGGGAAAAACTGTTTTTT. The chain joins TRBV7-9 to TRBJ1-4, with D maybe TRBD1 (5 bases). This CDR3 is 16 amino acids long. CDR1 and CDR2 from the germline V gene are SEHNR and FQNEAQ (reference sequence). Trimming removed 5 bases from V and 8 bases from J, with 21 bases in between.

The rearrangement links TRBV30 to TRBJ1-1; no clear D. The germline gives CDR1 GTSNPN, CDR2 SVGIG (reference sequence). V gave up 3 bases and J gave up 0 bases, with 17 bases separating them. This CDR3 is built from 16 residues. CDR3 protein: CAWSAPGFRLNTEAFF. The DNA for the CDR3 is TGTGCCTGGAGCGCACCGGGGTTCAGACTGAACACTGAAGCTTTCTTT.

The rearrangement joins TRBV6-1 to TRBJ1-3; TRBD1 matches 8 bases. This CDR3 spans 17 amino acids. V gave up 4 bases and J gave up 0 bases; unmatched junction bases: 8. CDR1 and CDR2 (germline): MNHNS, SASEGT. This CDR3 is CASSGSGTGISGNTIYF. The CDR3 DNA reads TGTGCCAGCAGTGGCTCCGGGACAGGCATCTCTGGAAACACCATATATTTT.